The 30 T cell receptor beta chains given below trace back to one sample, sequenced in a study of T cells in Graves' hyperthyroidism and ophthalmopathy. Researchers took RNA transcripts and amplified the TCR beta CDR3 regions from them. With the HTBI primer set, the TCR CDR3 went through a first round of RT-PCR. TCRdb called the multiplex PCR reads again in MiXCR, with one record for every CDR3 protein. Of 200,000 to 300,000 distinct CDR3 sequences detected, approximately 23% appear once; the ten largest clones hold about 40%. The sequenced material came from blood. All receptors derive from a woman in her forties with Graves' ophthalmopathy.

The chain has TRBV19 and TRBJ2-7; 7 bases line up with TRBD1. This CDR3 is built from 15 residues. Losses at the gene ends were 5 bases for V and 0 bases for J; bases not matched to a gene: 7. Per the germline V gene, CDR1 is LNHDA and CDR2 is SQIVND (reference sequence). The CDR3 nucleotides read TGTGCCAGTAGTCCTATACAGGGGATCTCCTACGAGCAGTACTTC. Translated: CASSPIQGISYEQYF. The entire variable domain, with the rest obtained from reference TRBV19 and TRBJ2-7, is as follows: DGGITQSPKYLFRKEGQNVTLSCEQNLNHDAMYWYRQDPGQGLRLIYYSQIVNDFQKGDIAEGYSVSREKKESFPLTVTSAQKNPTAFYLCASSPIQGISYEQYFGPGTRLTVT.

This chain links TRBV4-1 with TRBJ1-6; perhaps TRBD1 as D (6 bases). V gave up 0 bases and J gave up 7 bases, with 10 bases separating them. This CDR3 spans 15 amino acids. Germline CDR1 MGHRA, CDR2 YSYEKL. The chain's CDR3 is CASSQEAQGNSPLHF. The DNA for the CDR3 is TGCGCCAGCAGCCAAGAGGCACAGGGAAATTCACCCCTCCACTTT.

This chain joins TRBV6-5 and TRBJ1-5; perhaps TRBD1 as D (5 bases). The CDR3 spans 13 residues. Trimming took 4 bases from V and 4 from J, leaving 8 bases between them. The V gene's germline CDR1 is MNHEY and CDR2 SVGAGI. The chain's CDR3 is CASSWGLNQPQHF. CDR3 nucleotide sequence: TGTGCCAGCAGTTGGGGCCTGAATCAGCCCCAGCATTTT.

This clonotype appeared many times. The rearrangement joins TRBV3-1 to TRBJ1-5, with D possibly being TRBD1 (5 bases). V lost 0 bases and J lost 5, with 11 bases in between. CDR1 is LGHDT and CDR2 is YNNKEL in the germline V gene (reference sequence). This CDR3 region has 15 residues. The CDR3 loop reads CASSQDPQGHQPQHF. The CDR3 DNA reads TGTGCCAGCAGCCAAGATCCGCAGGGCCATCAGCCCCAGCATTTT. The variable domain in full, with the rest retrieved from reference TRBV3-1 and TRBJ1-5, is DTAVSQTPKYLVTQMGNDKSIKCEQNLGHDTMYWYKQDSKKFLKIMFSYNNKELIINETVPNRFSPKSPDKAHLNLHINSLELGDSAVYFCASSQDPQGHQPQHFGDGTRLSIL.

This clonotype has at least ten counts. The CDR3, as DNA: TGTGCCAGCAGTTTGCGGACTAGCGTTACGTACGAGCAGTACTTC. Protein sequence: CASSLRTSVTYEQYF. The V gene is TRBV12-3 or TRBV12-4, the J gene TRBJ2-7; 9 bases are shared with TRBD2. The J segment lost 4 bases and the V segment lost 3 bases, leaving 7 bases of the junction unmatched. There are 15 residues in the CDR3.

This clonotype was found many times. V usage is TRBV6-4 and J usage is TRBJ2-2, with 14 positions matching TRBD2. Per the germline V gene, CDR1 is MRHNA and CDR2 is SNTAGT. J was trimmed by 6 bases and V by 5 bases; bases with no gene match: 8. The CDR3 length is 17 residues. The CDR3 bases are TGTGCCAGCAGTCTCCGGACTAGCGGGAGGTTGGCCGGGGAGCTGTTTTTT. It encodes CASSLRTSGRLAGELFF.

As regards this clonotype: A much bigger clone sits one base away, suggesting this may be a read error. This chain uses TRBV29-1 with TRBJ2-5; tentatively, D is TRBD2 (6 bases). CDR3 length: 12 amino acids. The germline CDR1 and CDR2 sequences are SQVTM and ANQGSEA. Trimming shortened V by 3 bases and J by 4 bases, and 9 bases separated the two germline ends. For the CDR3, the DNA is TGCAGCGTTGATAGTAGCGGAGAGACCCAGTACTTC. As protein: CSVDSSGETQYF.

This clonotype showed up just once. The chain is built from TRBV9 and TRBJ1-1, with D tentatively TRBD1 (5 bases). This CDR3 is built from 14 residues. Trimming removed 4 bases from V and 8 bases from J, with 18 bases in between. Germline assignment: CDR1 SGDLS and CDR2 YYNGEE. The CDR3 DNA follows: TGTGCCAGCAGCCCCCTCCTCAGGGAGAACGAAGCTTTCTTT. Amino acid sequence: CASSPLLRENEAFF.

On this clonotype: The junction departs from germline at one end; a sequencing error may be responsible. The V gene is TRBV3-1, the J gene TRBJ1-2; no clear D gene. CDR1 and CDR2 from the germline V gene are LGHDT and YNNKEL (reference sequence). The CDR3 contains 13 residues. The CDR3: CASSRVRSHGYNF. CDR3 in DNA: TGTGCCAGCAGCCGGGTCAGAAGCCATGGCTACAACTTC.

V is TRBV7-3 and J is TRBJ2-2, with a tentative D call TRBD1 (5 bases). This CDR3 comprises 14 residues. With 3 bases removed from V and 7 bases from J, the gap between germline ends came to 12 bases. Germline V gene lookup returns CDR1 SGHTA and CDR2 FQGTGA. In nucleotides, the CDR3 is TGTGCCAGCAGCTTGATGGGGCCGAACGGGGAGCTGTTTTTT. Translating gives CASSLMGPNGELFF.

This clonotype was seen many times. The chain uses TRBV6-5 and TRBJ2-5; 9 bases map to TRBD1. V lost 6 bases, J lost 3 bases, and 8 bases stayed unmatched. Germline V gene lookup returns CDR1 MNHEY and CDR2 SVGAGI. The CDR3 contains 15 residues. The CDR3 DNA is TGTGCCAGCAGCTCCCCGGGACAGGGAAAAGAGACCCAGTACTTC. It is translated as CASSSPGQGKETQYF.

There are many counts of this clonotype. This chain connects TRBV11-2 to TRBJ1-1; D may be TRBD1 (6 bases). The CDR3 extends over 15 amino acids. Trimming removed 0 bases from V and 0 bases from J, with 8 bases in between. The germline CDR1 and CDR2 sequences are SGHAT and FQNNGV. CDR3 loop: CASSLDQGLNTEAFF. The DNA of the CDR3 is TGTGCCAGCAGCTTAGATCAGGGGTTGAACACTGAAGCTTTCTTT.

The chain couples TRBV6-5 to TRBJ1-1; D gene unclear. The CDR3 length is 15 residues. Trimming took off 0 bases at V and 0 bases at J, with 8 bases between the two ends. The germline CDR1 and CDR2 sequences are MNHEY and SVGAGI. CDR3 nucleotides: TGTGCCAGCAGTTACTCGAGGGTGATGAACACTGAAGCTTTCTTT. Its protein product is CASSYSRVMNTEAFF.

The chain carries TRBV18 and TRBJ2-5; 7 nucleotides agree with TRBD1. Germline values: CDR1 KGHSH, CDR2 LQKENI. There are 14 residues in the CDR3. V lost 2 bases to trimming and J lost 7 bases; unmatched junction nucleotides: 7. CDR3 nucleotide sequence: TGTGCCAGCTCACCAAGGGACAGCACCTGGACCCAGTACTTC. Its translation: CASSPRDSTWTQYF.

The genes are TRBV6-2 or TRBV6-3 and TRBJ2-7; D is perhaps TRBD2 (6 bases). Germline-derived CDR1 and CDR2 are MNHEY and SVGEGT. The CDR3 sequence is 15 residues long. The V and J ends lost 6 bases and 5 bases respectively, with 20 bases between them. The CDR3 here is CASRPGGGLGHEQYF. CDR3 nucleotide sequence: TGTGCCAGCAGGCCCGGTGGAGGGTTGGGCCACGAGCAGTACTTC.

This clonotype was recorded at least ten times. The chain has TRBV3-1 and TRBJ2-4, with 9 bases matching TRBD1. The J segment lost 6 bases and the V segment lost 4 bases, leaving 4 bases of the junction unmatched. CDR1 is LGHDT and CDR2 is YNNKEL in the germline V gene (reference sequence). The CDR3 spans 14 residues. CDR3 bases: TGTGCCAGCAGCCTTGGGGGACAGGGAAACATTCAGTACTTC. This sequence encodes CASSLGGQGNIQYF.

This chain connects TRBV28 to TRBJ2-7, with D possibly matching TRBD1 (6 bases). Germline V gene data show CDR1 as MDHEN and CDR2 as SYDVKM. CDR3 length: 16 amino acids. V lost 1 base, J lost 0 bases, and 13 bases lay in between. Written as DNA, the CDR3 is TGTGCCAGCAGTTTATTAGCCGGACAGAACTCCTACGAGCAGTACTTC. This encodes CASSLLAGQNSYEQYF.

This clonotype was found many times. This chain links TRBV6-1 with TRBJ2-2; unclear D gene. Trimming cost V 10 bases and J 5 bases, with 14 bases left between them. The CDR3 has 13 residues. Germline V CDR1 and CDR2: MNHNS, SASEGT. CDR3 nucleotide sequence: TGTGCCACCTCTCCGGGTCCGACCGGGGAGCTGTTTTTT. Residues: CATSPGPTGELFF.

The V gene is TRBV6-1, the J gene TRBJ2-5; D uncertain. The germline V and J ends were trimmed by 2 bases and 5 bases, with 12 bases remaining between them. This CDR3 is built from 14 residues. The germline V gene has CDR1 MNHNS and CDR2 SASEGT. DNA of the CDR3: TGTGCCAGCAGTGAAATAAGAGTTAGGGAGACCCAGTACTTC. Amino acid sequence: CASSEIRVRETQYF.

This clonotype was recorded many times. The chain links TRBV4-1 to TRBJ2-7; 12 nucleotides align to TRBD2. The ends lost 0 bases at V and 1 base at J; junction bases unmatched: 4. There are 17 residues in the CDR3. The germline gives CDR1 MGHRA, CDR2 YSYEKL. CDR3 amino acids: CASSQEAGTSGSYEQYF. The CDR3 DNA reads as TGCGCCAGCAGCCAAGAAGCCGGGACTAGCGGGTCCTACGAGCAGTACTTC.

This clonotype was seen a few times. The gene calls are TRBV11-1 and TRBJ2-2; 9 bases fit TRBD2. V shed 2 bases, J shed 5 bases, and the junction held 9 bases outside the gene matches. This CDR3 contains 17 residues. CDR1 and CDR2 (germline): SGHAT, FQDESV (reference sequence). The CDR3 coding sequence is TGTGCCAGCAGCTTAATCAGCGGGAGGCTGGGGACCGGGGAGCTGTTTTTT. Protein sequence: CASSLISGRLGTGELFF.

This clonotype was counted ten times or more. V usage is TRBV10-3 and J usage is TRBJ1-2; no firm D call. Trimming left V 3 bases short and J 8 bases short, with 10 bases between. CDR1 ENHRY and CDR2 SYGVKD come from the germline V gene. This CDR3 contains 12 residues. The CDR3 nucleotides are TGTGCCATCAGTGACCCAAATCGGGGCTACACCTTC. It encodes CAISDPNRGYTF.

This clonotype was counted at least ten times. The chain couples TRBV25-1 to TRBJ2-7; no clear D gene. Trimming stripped 2 bases from V and 5 bases from J, with 4 bases between. The length of the CDR3 is 11 residues. CDR1 and CDR2 from the germline V gene are MGHDK and SYGVNS. CDR3 sequence reads: CASSELHEQYF. The DNA for the CDR3 is TGTGCCAGCAGTGAACTCCACGAGCAGTACTTC.

This chain uses TRBV11-2 with TRBJ2-7; TRBD1 agrees at 8 bases. V shed 2 bases and J 2 bases; nucleotides not matched to a gene: 8. The CDR3 contains 16 residues. CDR1 SGHAT and CDR2 FQNNGV come from the germline V gene. CDR3 loop: CASSLYGTGGPYEQYF. CDR3 in DNA: TGTGCCAGCAGCTTATACGGGACAGGTGGTCCCTACGAGCAGTACTTC.

This clonotype showed up many times. The chain employs TRBV7-8 and TRBJ1-5; the D is unclear. CDR1 and CDR2 (germline): SGHVS, FQNEAQ. The CDR3 spans 14 residues. The germline V and J ends were trimmed by 1 base and 5 bases, with 9 bases remaining between them. CDR3 sequence: CASSLGGGDQPQHF. The CDR3 bases are TGTGCCAGCAGCTTAGGGGGTGGCGATCAGCCCCAGCATTTT. Complete variable domain (other parts from reference TRBV7-8 and TRBJ1-5): GAGVSQSPRYKVAKRGQDVALRCDPISGHVSLFWYQQALGQGPEFLTYFQNEAQLDKSGLPSDRFFAERPEGSVSTLKIQRTQQEDSAVYLCASSLGGGDQPQHFGDGTRLSIL.

This clonotype has ten or more counts. The chain recombines TRBV10-3 with TRBJ2-7, with 13 bases matching TRBD2. The CDR3 has 14 amino acids. With 8 bases clipped from V and 3 bases from J, the junction kept 4 bases outside the gene matches. The V gene's germline CDR1 is ENHRY and CDR2 SYGVKD. This chain's CDR3 is CAIAGTSGNYEQYF. The CDR3 region has the DNA TGTGCCATCGCGGGGACTAGCGGGAACTACGAGCAGTACTTC.

The V call is TRBV6-2 or TRBV6-3, the J call TRBJ1-2, with D uncertain. The V gene's germline CDR1 is MNHEY and CDR2 SVGEGT. The V and J ends lost 0 bases and 8 bases respectively, with 16 bases between them. The CDR3 consists of 15 residues. CDR3 in amino acids: CASSYSFRRREGYTF. The CDR3 DNA follows: TGTGCCAGCAGTTACTCGTTCCGGCGACGCGAAGGCTACACCTTC.

This clonotype was seen ten or more times. This sequence joins TRBV18 and TRBJ1-2; D unclear. V was trimmed by 0 bases and J by 8 bases, leaving 10 bases between them. Looked up from germline, CDR1 is KGHSH and CDR2 is LQKENI. The CDR3 runs 13 residues. CDR3 loop: CASSPPGREGYTF. DNA for the CDR3: TGTGCCAGCTCACCACCGGGGAGGGAAGGCTACACCTTC.

This clonotype has at least ten counts. J is TRBJ2-7 and V is TRBV27; perhaps TRBD1 as D (5 bases). CDR1 and CDR2 (germline): MNHEY, SMNVEV (reference sequence). V was cut by 2 bases and J by 1 base, with 9 bases left in between. The CDR3 runs to 14 residues. The CDR3 DNA is TGTGCCAGCAGTTTACGGGCAGGGTCCTACGAGCAGTACTTC. Protein sequence: CASSLRAGSYEQYF.

Many counts were recorded for this clonotype. J is TRBJ1-6 and V is TRBV12-3 or TRBV12-4; D gene unclear. Trimming removed 3 bases from V and 9 bases from J, with 6 bases in between. The length of the CDR3 is 12 residues. The CDR3 DNA reads TGTGCCAGCAGTTTTCGGGGTTCACCCCTCCACTTT. It codes for CASSFRGSPLHF.